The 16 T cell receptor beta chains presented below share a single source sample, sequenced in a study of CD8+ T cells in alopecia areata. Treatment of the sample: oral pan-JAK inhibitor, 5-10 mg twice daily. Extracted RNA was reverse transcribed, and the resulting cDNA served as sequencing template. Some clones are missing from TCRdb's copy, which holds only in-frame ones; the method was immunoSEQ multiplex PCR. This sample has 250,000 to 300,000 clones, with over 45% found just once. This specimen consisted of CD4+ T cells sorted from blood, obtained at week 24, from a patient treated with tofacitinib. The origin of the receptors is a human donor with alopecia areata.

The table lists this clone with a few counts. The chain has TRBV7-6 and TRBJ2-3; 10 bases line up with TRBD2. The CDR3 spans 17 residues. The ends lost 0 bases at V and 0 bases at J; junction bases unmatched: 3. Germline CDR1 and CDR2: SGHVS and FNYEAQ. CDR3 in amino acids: CASSLASGGTSTDTQYF. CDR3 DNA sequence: TGTGCCAGCAGCTTAGCTAGCGGGGGGACTAGCACAGATACGCAGTATTTT.

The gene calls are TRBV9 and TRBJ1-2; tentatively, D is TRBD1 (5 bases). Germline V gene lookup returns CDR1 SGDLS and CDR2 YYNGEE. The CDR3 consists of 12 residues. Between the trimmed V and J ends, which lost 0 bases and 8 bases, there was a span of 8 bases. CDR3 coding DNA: TGTGCCAGCAGCGTAGTCCGGGGGGGCTACACCTTC. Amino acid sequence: CASSVVRGGYTF.

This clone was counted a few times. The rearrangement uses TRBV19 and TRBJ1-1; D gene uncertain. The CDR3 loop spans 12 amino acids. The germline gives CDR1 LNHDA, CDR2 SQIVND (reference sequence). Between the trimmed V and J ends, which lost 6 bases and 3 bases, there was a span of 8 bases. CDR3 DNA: TGTGCCAGTAGCTCGGGTTACACTGAAGCTTTCTTT. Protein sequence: CASSSGYTEAFF.

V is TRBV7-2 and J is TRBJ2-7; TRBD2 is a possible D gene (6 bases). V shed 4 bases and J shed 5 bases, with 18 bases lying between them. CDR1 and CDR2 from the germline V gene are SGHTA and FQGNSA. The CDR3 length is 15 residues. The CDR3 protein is CASSSGAGILNEQYF. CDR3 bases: TGTGCCAGCAGCTCCGGGGCGGGGATCCTGAACGAGCAGTACTTC.

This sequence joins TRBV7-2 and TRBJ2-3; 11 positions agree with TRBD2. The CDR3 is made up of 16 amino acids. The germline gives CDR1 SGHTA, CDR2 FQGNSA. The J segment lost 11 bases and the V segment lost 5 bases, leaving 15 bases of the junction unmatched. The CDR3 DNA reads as TGTGCCAGCAGCCAGACGTTAGCGGGGGGGGCTCGTGGGCAGTATTTT. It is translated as CASSQTLAGGARGQYF.

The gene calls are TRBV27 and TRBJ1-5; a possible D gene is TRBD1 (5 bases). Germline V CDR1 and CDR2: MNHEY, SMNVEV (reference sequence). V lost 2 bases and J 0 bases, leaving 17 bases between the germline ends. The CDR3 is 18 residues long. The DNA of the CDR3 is TGTGCCAGCAGTTTAAGGCCGATAGGGGTATCTAGCAATCAGCCCCAGCATTTT. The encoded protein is CASSLRPIGVSSNQPQHF.

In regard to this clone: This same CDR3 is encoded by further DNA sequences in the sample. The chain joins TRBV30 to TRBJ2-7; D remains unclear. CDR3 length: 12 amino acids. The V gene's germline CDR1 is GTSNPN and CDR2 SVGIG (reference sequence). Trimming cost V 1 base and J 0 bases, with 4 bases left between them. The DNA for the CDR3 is TGTGCCTGGAGTGCCGGCTCCTACGAGCAGTACTTC. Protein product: CAWSAGSYEQYF.

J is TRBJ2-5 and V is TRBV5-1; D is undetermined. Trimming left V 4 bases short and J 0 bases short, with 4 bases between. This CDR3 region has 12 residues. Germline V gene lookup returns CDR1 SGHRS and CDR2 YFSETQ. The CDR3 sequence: CASSRDQETQYF. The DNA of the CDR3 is TGCGCCAGCAGCAGGGACCAAGAGACCCAGTACTTC. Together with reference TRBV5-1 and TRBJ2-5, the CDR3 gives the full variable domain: KAGVTQTPRYLIKTRGQQVTLSCSPISGHRSVSWYQQTPGQGLQFLFEYFSETQRNKGNFPGRFSGRQFSNSRSEMNVSTLELGDSALYLCASSRDQETQYFGPGTRLLVL.

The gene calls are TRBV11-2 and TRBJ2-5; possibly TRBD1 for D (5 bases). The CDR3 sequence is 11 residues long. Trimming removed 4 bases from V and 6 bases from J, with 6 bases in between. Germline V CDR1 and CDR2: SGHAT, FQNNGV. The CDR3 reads CASSSGKTQYF. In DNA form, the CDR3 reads TGTGCCAGCAGCTCAGGGAAGACCCAGTACTTC.

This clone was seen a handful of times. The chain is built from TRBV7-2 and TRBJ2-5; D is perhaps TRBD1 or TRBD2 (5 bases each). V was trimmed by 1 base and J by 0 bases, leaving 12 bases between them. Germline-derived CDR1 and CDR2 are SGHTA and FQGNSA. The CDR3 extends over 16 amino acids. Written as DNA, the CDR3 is TGTGCCAGCAGCTTAGGGGGTCGAGGGGACCAAGAGACCCAGTACTTC. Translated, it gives CASSLGGRGDQETQYF.

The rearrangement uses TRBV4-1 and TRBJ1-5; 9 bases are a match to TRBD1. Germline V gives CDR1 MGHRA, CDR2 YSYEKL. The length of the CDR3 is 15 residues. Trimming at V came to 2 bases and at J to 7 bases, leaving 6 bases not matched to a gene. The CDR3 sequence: CASSQPGQGMQPQHF. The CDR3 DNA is TGCGCCAGCAGCCAACCTGGACAGGGGATGCAGCCCCAGCATTTT.

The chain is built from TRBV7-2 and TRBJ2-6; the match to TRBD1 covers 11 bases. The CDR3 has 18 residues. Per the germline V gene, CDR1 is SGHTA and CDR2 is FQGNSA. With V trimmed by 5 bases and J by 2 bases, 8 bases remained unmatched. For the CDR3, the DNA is TGTGCCAGCAGCACCAGGACAGGGGGCGTGACTGGGGCCAACGTCCTGACTTTC. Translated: CASSTRTGGVTGANVLTF.

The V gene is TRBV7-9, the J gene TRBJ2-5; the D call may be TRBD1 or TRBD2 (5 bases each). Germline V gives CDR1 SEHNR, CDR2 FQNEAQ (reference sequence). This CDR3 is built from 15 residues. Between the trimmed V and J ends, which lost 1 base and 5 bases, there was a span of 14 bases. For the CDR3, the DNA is TGTGCCAGCAGCTTAGTTCGGGGCGTATCCGAGACCCAGTACTTC. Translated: CASSLVRGVSETQYF.

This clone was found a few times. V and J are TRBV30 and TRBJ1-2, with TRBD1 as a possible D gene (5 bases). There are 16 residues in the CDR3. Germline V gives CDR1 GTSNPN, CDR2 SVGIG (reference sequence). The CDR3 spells CPRAGRLLACGYGYTF. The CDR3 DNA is TGTCCACGGGCAGGGCGACTTTTAGCTTGCGGATATGGCTACACCTTC.

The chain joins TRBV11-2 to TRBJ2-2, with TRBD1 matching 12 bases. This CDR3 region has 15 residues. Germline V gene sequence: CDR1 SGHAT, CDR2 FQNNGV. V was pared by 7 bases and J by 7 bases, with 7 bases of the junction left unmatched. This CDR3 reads CASIPGTGGRGELFF. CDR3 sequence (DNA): TGTGCCAGCATCCCCGGGACAGGGGGCCGCGGGGAGCTGTTTTTT.

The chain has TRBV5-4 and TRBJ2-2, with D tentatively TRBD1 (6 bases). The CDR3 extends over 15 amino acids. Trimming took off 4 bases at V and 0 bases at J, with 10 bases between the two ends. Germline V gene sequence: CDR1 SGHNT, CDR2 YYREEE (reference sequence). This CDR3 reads CASSLGTTNTGELFF. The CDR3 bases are TGTGCCAGCAGCCTCGGGACAACGAACACCGGGGAGCTGTTTTTT.